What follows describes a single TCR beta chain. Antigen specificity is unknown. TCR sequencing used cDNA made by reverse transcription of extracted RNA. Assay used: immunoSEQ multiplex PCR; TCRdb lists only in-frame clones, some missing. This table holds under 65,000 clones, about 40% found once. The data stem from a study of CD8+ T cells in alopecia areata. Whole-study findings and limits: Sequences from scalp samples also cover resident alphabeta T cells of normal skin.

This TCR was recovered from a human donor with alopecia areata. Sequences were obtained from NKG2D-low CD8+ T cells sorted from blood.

Here the CDR3 DNA reads TGTGCCAGCAGCCAGGGACTAGCGGGGTCCTACGAGCAGTACTTC. It specifies CASSQGLAGSYEQYF. The chain recombines TRBV5-4 with TRBJ2-7, with 13 bases lining up with TRBD2. The germline CDR1 and CDR2 sequences are SGHNT and YYREEE (reference sequence). V dropped 4 bases and J dropped 1; count of bases not matched to a gene: 2. The CDR3 runs 15 residues.